A selection of T cell receptor beta chains follows, all from one sample in a study of blood T cell repertoires in COVID-19. This table comes from immunoSEQ multiplex PCR, and its TCRdb copy is limited to in-frame clones, with some not included. The table records about 160,000 clones, about 80% of them present only once. Sequencing input: PBMCs or T cells enriched from blood (not recorded which). Receptors were obtained from a woman in her sixties or seventies who had recovered from COVID-19. The conserved cysteine and the conserved F or W are not part of the CDR3 here.

TRBV19	TRBJ1-2	ASSIRTGNDGYT
TRBV19	TRBJ1-2	ASRDTFRRNYGYT
TRBV6-4	TRBJ2-2	ASSRSGGPNTGELF
TRBV2	TRBJ1-5	ASSPDSLNQPQH
TRBV7-2	TRBJ2-6	ASSSELAGGNSGANVLT
TRBV4-1	TRBJ2-1	ASSLDFYNEQF
TRBV19	TRBJ1-3	ASSLRDRGQLSGNTIY
TRBV5-6	TRBJ1-4	ASSLGQGREKLF
TRBV3-1/TRBV3-2	TRBJ1-1	ASSQGGTAMNTEAF
TRBV12-3/TRBV12-4	TRBJ1-2	ASGSIYYGYT
TRBV18	TRBJ2-1	ASSVDEQF
TRBV11-2	TRBJ1-2	ASSLGSGYYGYT
TRBV2	TRBJ1-1	ATSRDRVMNTEAF
TRBV5-1	TRBJ1-3	ASSRDGNTIY
TRBV12-3/TRBV12-4	TRBJ2-7	ASRLSGAYEQY
TRBV14	TRBJ1-2	ASSRGQGGIYGYT
TRBV4-1	TRBJ1-2	ASSQATGIYGYT
TRBV21-1	TRBJ1-5	ASPPGNQPQH
TRBV7-2	TRBJ2-7	ASSSAVSYEQY
TRBV6-6	TRBJ1-1	ASRQGLEAF
TRBV30	TRBJ2-3	AWSYGAGDTQY
TRBV6-1	TRBJ2-3	ASSEAAGGPDTQY
TRBV5-1	TRBJ1-2	ASRGTANYGYT